This T cell receptor (beta chain) was captured by sequencing in a study of cytomegalovirus exposure and HLA in healthy donors. CDR1 SGHNT and CDR2 YYREEE come from the germline V gene (reference sequence). CDR3 length equals 16 residues. Trimming shortened V by 3 bases and J by 0 bases, and 14 bases separated the two germline ends. Study observations and caveats: When analyzed later, a missense DCLRE1C variant was found to be linked to TCR beta V- and J-gene trimming.

Of note for this clone: Antigen unknown.

The PCR had 60 Vbeta and 13 Jbeta primers. Assay used: immunoSEQ multiplex PCR; TCRdb lists only in-frame clones, some missing. The sample includes about 150,000 clones, around 80% of them seen just once. This chain uses TRBV5-4 with TRBJ2-3; D gene ambiguous. This clonotype originated in a man in his forties in good health and CMV-seronegative. The sequenced sample was PBMCs. For the CDR3, the DNA is TGTGCCAGCAGCTCTATTCTCCCTACTAGCACAGATACGCAGTATTTT. It translates to CASSSILPTSTDTQYF. Complete variable domain (other parts from reference TRBV5-4 and TRBJ2-3): ETGVTQSPTHLIKTRGQQVTLRCSSQSGHNTVSWYQQALGQGPQFIFQYYREEENGRGNFPPRFSGLQFPNYSSELNVNALELDDSALYLCASSSILPTSTDTQYFGPGTRLTVL.